The source of this T cell receptor beta chain is a study of T cells in localized non-small cell lung cancer. The CDR3 sequence is 13 residues long. CDR1 is MNHEY and CDR2 is SVGAGI in the germline V gene. Trimming cost V 7 bases and J 1 base, with 11 bases left between them. Sequenced by immunoSEQ multiplex PCR; TCRdb stores in-frame clones only, minus some. There are 35,000 to 45,000 clones in the sample; approximately 90% occur only once, and roughly 6.9% lies in the top ten. The material sequenced was peripheral blood, taken before any cancer treatment. The origin of this receptor is a female donor at least 60 years old with stage I lung adenocarcinoma. The chain recombines TRBV6-5 with TRBJ2-7; TRBD1 or TRBD2 may be the D gene (5 bases each). In nucleotides, the CDR3 is TGTGCCAGCATGGGGACGCCATCCTACGAGCAGTACTTC. Amino acids: CASMGTPSYEQYF.